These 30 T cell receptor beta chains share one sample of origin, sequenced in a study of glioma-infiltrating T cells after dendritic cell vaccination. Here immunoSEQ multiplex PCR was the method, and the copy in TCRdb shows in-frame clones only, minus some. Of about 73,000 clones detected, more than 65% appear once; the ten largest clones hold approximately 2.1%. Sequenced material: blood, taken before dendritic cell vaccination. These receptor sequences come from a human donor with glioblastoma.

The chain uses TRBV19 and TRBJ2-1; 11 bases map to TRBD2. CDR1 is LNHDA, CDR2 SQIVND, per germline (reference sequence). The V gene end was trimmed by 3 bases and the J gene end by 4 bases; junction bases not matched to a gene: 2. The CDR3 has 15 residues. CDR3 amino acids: CASSMGLAVYNEQFF. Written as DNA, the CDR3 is TGTGCCAGTAGTATGGGACTAGCGGTTTACAATGAGCAGTTCTTC.

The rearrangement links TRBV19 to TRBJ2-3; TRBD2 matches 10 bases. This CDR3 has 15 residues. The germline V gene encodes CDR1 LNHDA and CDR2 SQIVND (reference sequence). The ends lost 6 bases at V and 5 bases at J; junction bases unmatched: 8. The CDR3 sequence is CASSPASGSRDTQYF. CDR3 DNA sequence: TGTGCCAGTAGCCCGGCTAGCGGGAGCCGAGATACGCAGTATTTT.

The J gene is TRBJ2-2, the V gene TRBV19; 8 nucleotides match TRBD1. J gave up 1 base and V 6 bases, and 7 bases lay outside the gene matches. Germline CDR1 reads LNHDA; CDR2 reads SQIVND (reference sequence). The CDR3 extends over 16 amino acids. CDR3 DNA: TGTGCCAGTAGACCTACTGGGACAGGGAACACCGGGGAGCTGTTTTTT. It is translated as CASRPTGTGNTGELFF.

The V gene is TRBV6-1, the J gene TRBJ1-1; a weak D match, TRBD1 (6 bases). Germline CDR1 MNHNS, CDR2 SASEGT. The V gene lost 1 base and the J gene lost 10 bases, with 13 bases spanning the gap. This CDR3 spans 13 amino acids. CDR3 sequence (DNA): TGTGCCAGCAGTGAAGGGACGCTGACAGGAGCTTTCTTT. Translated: CASSEGTLTGAFF.

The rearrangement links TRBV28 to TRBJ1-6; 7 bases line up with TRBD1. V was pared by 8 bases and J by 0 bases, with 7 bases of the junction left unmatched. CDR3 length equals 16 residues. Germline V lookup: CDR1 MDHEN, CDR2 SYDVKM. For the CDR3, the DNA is TGTGCCAGCGGCCTGACAGGGAGCTCCTATAATTCACCCCTCCACTTT. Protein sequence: CASGLTGSSYNSPLHF.

CDR3 loop: CASSSPLATETQYF. The CDR3 nucleotides are TGTGCCAGCAGCTCGCCACTAGCGACTGAGACCCAGTACTTC. This sequence joins TRBV5-4 and TRBJ2-5; 7 bases align to TRBD2. V gave up 3 bases and J gave up 5 bases; unmatched junction bases: 7. Germline V gene sequence: CDR1 SGHNT, CDR2 YYREEE (reference sequence). The CDR3 sequence is 14 residues long.

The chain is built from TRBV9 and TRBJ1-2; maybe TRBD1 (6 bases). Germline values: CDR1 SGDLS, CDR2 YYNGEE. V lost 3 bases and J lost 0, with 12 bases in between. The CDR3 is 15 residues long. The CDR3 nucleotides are TGTGCCAGCAGCGCGGTGGACAGAGCTAACTATGGCTACACCTTC. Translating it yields CASSAVDRANYGYTF.

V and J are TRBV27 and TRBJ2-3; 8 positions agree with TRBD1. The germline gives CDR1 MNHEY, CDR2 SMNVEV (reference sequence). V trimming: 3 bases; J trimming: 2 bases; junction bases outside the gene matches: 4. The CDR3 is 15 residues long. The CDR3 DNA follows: TGTGCCAGCAGTTTCGGGGACAGGTACACAGATACGCAGTATTTT. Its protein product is CASSFGDRYTDTQYF.

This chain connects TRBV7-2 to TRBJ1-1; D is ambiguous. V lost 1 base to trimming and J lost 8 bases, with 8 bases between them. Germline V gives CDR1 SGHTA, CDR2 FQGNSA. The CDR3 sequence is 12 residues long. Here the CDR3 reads CASSLGPYEAFF. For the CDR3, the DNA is TGTGCCAGCAGCTTAGGGCCTTACGAAGCTTTCTTT. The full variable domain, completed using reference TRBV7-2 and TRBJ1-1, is GAGVSQSPSNKVTEKGKDVELRCDPISGHTALYWYRQSLGQGLEFLIYFQGNSAPDKSGLPSDRFSAERTGGSVSTLTIQRTQQEDSAVYLCASSLGPYEAFFGQGTRLTVV.

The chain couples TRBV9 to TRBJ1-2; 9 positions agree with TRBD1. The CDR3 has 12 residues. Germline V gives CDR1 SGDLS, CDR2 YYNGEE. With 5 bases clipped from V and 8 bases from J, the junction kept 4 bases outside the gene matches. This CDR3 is CASRGQGLGYTF. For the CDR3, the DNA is TGTGCCAGCAGAGGACAGGGGCTGGGCTACACCTTC.

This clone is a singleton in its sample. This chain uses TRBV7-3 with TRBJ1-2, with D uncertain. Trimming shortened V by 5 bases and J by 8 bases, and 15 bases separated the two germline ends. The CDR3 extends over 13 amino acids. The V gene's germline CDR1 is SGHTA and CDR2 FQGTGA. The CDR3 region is CASSGGVSGGYTF. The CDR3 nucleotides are TGTGCCAGCAGCGGCGGGGTGTCTGGCGGCTACACCTTC.

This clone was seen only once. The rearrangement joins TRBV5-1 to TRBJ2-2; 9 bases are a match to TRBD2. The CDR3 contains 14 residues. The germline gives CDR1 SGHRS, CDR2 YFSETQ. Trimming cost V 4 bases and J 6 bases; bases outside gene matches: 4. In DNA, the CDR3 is TGCGCCAGCAGCCCGCGGGGGGGGTCCGGGGAGCTGTTTTTT. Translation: CASSPRGGSGELFF.

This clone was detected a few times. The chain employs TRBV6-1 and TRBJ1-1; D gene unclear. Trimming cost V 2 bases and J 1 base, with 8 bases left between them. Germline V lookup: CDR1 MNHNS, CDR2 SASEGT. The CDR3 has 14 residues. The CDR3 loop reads CASSERSQNTEAFF. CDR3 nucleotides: TGTGCCAGCAGTGAAAGGAGTCAGAACACTGAAGCTTTCTTT.

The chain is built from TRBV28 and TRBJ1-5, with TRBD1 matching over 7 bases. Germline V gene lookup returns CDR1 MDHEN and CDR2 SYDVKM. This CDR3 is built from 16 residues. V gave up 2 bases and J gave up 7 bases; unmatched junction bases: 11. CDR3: CASSLPNTGAKQPQHF. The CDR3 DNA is TGTGCCAGCAGTTTACCGAATACAGGGGCGAAGCAGCCCCAGCATTTT.

CDR3 DNA: TGTGCCAGCAGCGTAGGGGCTAGCGGTAACAATGAGCAGTTCTTC. It is translated as CASSVGASGNNEQFF. The rearrangement uses TRBV9 and TRBJ2-1, with 7 bases aligning to TRBD2. In germline, CDR1 is SGDLS, CDR2 YYNGEE. This CDR3 region has 15 residues. Losses at the gene ends were 0 bases for V and 5 bases for J; bases not matched to a gene: 5.

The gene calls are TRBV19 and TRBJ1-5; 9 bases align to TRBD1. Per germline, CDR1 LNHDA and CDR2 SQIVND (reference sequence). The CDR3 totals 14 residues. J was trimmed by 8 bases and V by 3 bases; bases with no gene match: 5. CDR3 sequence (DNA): TGTGCCAGTAGTATCCAACAGGGGGCTGAGCCCCAGCATTTT. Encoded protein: CASSIQQGAEPQHF. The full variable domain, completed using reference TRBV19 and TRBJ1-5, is DGGITQSPKYLFRKEGQNVTLSCEQNLNHDAMYWYRQDPGQGLRLIYYSQIVNDFQKGDIAEGYSVSREKKESFPLTVTSAQKNPTAFYLCASSIQQGAEPQHFGDGTRLSIL.

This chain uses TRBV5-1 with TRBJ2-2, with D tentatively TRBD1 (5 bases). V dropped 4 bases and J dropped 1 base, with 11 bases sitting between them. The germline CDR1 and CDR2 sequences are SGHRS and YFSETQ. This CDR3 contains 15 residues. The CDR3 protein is CASSGYDRNTGELFF. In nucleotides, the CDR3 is TGCGCCAGCAGCGGGTACGACAGGAACACCGGGGAGCTGTTTTTT. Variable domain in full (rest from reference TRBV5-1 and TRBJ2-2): KAGVTQTPRYLIKTRGQQVTLSCSPISGHRSVSWYQQTPGQGLQFLFEYFSETQRNKGNFPGRFSGRQFSNSRSEMNVSTLELGDSALYLCASSGYDRNTGELFFGEGSRLTVL.

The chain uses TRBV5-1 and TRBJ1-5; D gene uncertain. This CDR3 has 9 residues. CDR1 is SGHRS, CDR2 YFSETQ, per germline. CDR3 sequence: CPLRQPQHF. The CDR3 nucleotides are TGCCCCCTCCGGCAGCCCCAGCATTTT.

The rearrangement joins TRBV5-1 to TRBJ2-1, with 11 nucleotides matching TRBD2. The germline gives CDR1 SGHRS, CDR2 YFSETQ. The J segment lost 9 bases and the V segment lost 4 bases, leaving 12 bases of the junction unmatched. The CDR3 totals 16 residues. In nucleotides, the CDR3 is TGCGCCAGCAGCCTACAAGAGAGTACTAGCGGGAGTGAGCAGTTCTTC. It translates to CASSLQESTSGSEQFF.

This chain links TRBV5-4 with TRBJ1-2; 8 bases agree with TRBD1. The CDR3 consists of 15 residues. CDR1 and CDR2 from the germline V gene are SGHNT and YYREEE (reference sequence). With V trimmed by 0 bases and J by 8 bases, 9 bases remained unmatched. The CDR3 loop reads CASSLGGTGGGGYTF. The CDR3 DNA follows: TGTGCCAGCAGCTTGGGGGGGACAGGCGGAGGGGGCTACACCTTC.

The CDR3 loop reads CASSPGLTNEKLFF. The CDR3 DNA follows: TGTGCCAGCAGCCCCGGACTGACCAATGAAAAACTGTTTTTT. The chain carries TRBV7-2 and TRBJ1-4; D is uncertain. The ends were cut back, 5 bases at V and 5 bases at J, with 12 bases in the middle. Germline CDR1 and CDR2: SGHTA and FQGNSA. The CDR3 is 14 amino acids.

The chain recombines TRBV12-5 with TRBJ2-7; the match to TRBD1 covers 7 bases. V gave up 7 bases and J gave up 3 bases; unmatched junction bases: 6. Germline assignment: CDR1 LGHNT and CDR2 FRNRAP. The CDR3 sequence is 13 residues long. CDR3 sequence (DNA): TGTGCTAGTGCCAGGACAGGTCGCTACGAGCAGTACTTC. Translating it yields CASARTGRYEQYF.

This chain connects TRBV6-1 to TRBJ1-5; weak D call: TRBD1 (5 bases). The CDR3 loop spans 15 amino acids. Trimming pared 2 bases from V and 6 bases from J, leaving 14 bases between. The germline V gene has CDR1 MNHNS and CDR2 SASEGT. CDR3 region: CASSEIGAQSQPQHF. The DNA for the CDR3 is TGTGCCAGCAGTGAAATAGGGGCCCAGTCTCAGCCCCAGCATTTT.

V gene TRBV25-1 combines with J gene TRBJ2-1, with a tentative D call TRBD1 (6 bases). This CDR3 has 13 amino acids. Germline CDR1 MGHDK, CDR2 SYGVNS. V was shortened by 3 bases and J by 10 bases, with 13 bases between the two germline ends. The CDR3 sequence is CASSDIPGTEQFF. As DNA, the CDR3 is TGTGCCAGCAGTGATATACCCGGGACAGAGCAGTTCTTC.

DNA for the CDR3: TGTGCCAGCAGTGAACCGGGACAGGGGGCGATCGAGCAGTACTTC. Translating gives CASSEPGQGAIEQYF. The J gene is TRBJ2-5, the V gene TRBV6-1; TRBD1 matches at 12 bases. The J call is doubtful: the DNA matches TRBJ2-7 better. The CDR3 runs to 15 residues. Germline V gene sequence: CDR1 MNHNS, CDR2 SASEGT.

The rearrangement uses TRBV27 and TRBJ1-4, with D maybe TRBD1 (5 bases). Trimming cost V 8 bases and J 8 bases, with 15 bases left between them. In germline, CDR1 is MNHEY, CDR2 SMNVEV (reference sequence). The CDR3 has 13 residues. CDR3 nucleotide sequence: TGTGCCAGCGGCCAGGCAGGGCGGGAAAAACTGTTTTTT. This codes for CASGQAGREKLFF.

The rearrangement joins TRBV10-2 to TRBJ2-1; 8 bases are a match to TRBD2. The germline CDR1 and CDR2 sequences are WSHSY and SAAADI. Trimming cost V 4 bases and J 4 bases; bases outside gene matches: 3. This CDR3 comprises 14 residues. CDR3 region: CASSVSGRYNEQFF. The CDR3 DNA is TGCGCCAGCAGTGTAAGCGGGAGATACAATGAGCAGTTCTTC.

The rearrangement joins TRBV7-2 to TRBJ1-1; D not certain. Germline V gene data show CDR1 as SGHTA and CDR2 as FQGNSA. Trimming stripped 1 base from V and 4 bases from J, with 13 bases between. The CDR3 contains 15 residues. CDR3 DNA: TGTGCCAGCAGCTTAGACGCAGGATTTGCCACTGAAGCTTTCTTT. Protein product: CASSLDAGFATEAFF.

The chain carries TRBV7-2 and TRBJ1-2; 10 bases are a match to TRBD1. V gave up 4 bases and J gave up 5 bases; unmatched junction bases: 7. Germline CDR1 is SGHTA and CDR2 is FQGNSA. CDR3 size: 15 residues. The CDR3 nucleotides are TGTGCCAGCAGCTGGTCCGGGACAGGGGAATATGGCTACACCTTC. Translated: CASSWSGTGEYGYTF.

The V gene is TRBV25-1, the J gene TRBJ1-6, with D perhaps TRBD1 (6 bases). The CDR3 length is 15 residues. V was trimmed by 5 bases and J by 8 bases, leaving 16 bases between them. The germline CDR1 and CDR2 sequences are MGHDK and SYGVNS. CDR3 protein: CASSLDVRGHSPLHF. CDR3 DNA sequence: TGTGCCAGCAGTCTGGACGTCAGGGGACATTCACCCCTCCACTTT.